This T cell receptor beta chain came from a study of blood T cell repertoires in COVID-19 (dated by TCRdb to the early 2020s). General notes on the study: Samples covering the acute and convalescent phases of COVID-19 were provided by collaborators in the United States, Italy and Spain. The prospective study material was composed of cDNA or gDNA derived from T cells, B-cell-depleted T cells, or PBMCs. Deeply sampled blood TCRbeta repertoires from subjects exposed to, actively infected with, or recovered from COVID-19 were included in the dataset. Nearly every sample came with metadata listing a de-identified subject ID, COVID-19 status, age in years and sex. A freely available public database, intended as a resource for researchers studying the immune response to SARS-CoV-2, is where the repertoires were released. Where HLA class I and class II types were available, the types were taken from metadata supplied by the sample provider, not from assay-based typing. Samples came from the ongoing ImmuneRACE study (first 160 participants) plus 1,254 subjects from 6 global collaborators.

The paper as a whole reports these results and caveats: Clinical and demographic metadata were provided uncurated, with the amount varying by source and participant.

Each collaborating institution followed its own protocols to collect whole blood in K2EDTA tubes. For TCRbeta analysis, collaborator samples were shipped as frozen whole blood, as isolated PBMCs, or as DNA extracted from either sample type. Concerning this clone: What this receptor recognizes is not known. The record has no base qualities; no much larger clone is one base away.

TCRbeta CDR3 regions were amplified from genomic DNA by means of the immunoSEQ Assay, a bias-controlled multiplex PCR. As for the original processing: The number of nucleated cells in each sample was estimated by amplification of reference gene primers within the assay. To quantify the absolute abundance of each unique TCRbeta CDR3 rearrangement, sequence reads were collapsed and filtered. For each sample, productive Simpson clonality was calculated by taking the square root of Simpson's diversity index across productive rearrangements. TCRdb mirrors the immuneACCESS table, restricted to in-frame sequences. Some clones are absent from its copies; in checked studies, under half trace to an unresolved V gene, and the reason for the others is unknown. The V and J calls and the clone size are those of that table, but D and trimming were determined from the DNA. This sample holds around 700,000 clones; 85% to 90% were observed only once. The ten most abundant clones make up approximately 0.3% of the sample.

The TCR sequence derives from a woman under 30 with acute or convalescent COVID-19. Source material: peripheral blood.

The CDR3 in this case is CASSLDRGFEKLFF. The DNA sequence follows: TGCGCCAGCAGCTTGGACAGGGGGTTTGAAAAACTGTTTTTT. The V and J genes are TRBV5-1 and TRBJ1-4; 8 junctional bases match TRBD1. CDR1 and CDR2 (SGHRS, YFSETQ) derive from the germline V gene. Its CDR3 holds 14 amino acids, cysteine through phenylalanine. CDR3 DNA is the only sequence kept; it has 42 bases, read in frame from the first base. Unmatched junction bases come to 2, with V trimmed by 0 bases and J by 7 bases. This CDR3, with the reference TRBV5-1 and TRBJ1-4 proteins standing in past its ends, gives the full variable domain KAGVTQTPRYLIKTRGQQVTLSCSPISGHRSVSWYQQTPGQGLQFLFEYFSETQRNKGNFPGRFSGRQFSNSRSEMNVSTLELGDSALYLCASSLDRGFEKLFFGSGTQLSVL.